These 8 T cell receptor beta chains share one sample of origin, sequenced in a study of blood T cells in healthy people across ages. Sample-barcoded 5' priming and a J-beta primer mix drove a second PCR of roughly 6 to 12 cycles. TCRdb re-analysed the 5' RACE reads in MiXCR, keeping a single row per CDR3 protein. The profile shows around 1.1 million distinct CDR3 sequences, roughly two fifths of them singletons. Sequencing used blood. These receptors all stem from a man aged 18 to 29 in good health.

The chain couples TRBV12-3 or TRBV12-4 to TRBJ2-3; D is perhaps TRBD2 (6 bases). The CDR3 runs to 18 residues. V dropped 3 bases and J dropped 0 bases, with 19 bases sitting between them. The CDR3 nucleotides are TGTGCCAGCAGTTTCTTTGCCCGGAGGGGAGCTAGCACAGATACGCAGTATTTT. Protein: CASSFFARRGASTDTQYF.

The V and J genes are TRBV25-1 and TRBJ1-2, with 9 bases aligning to TRBD1. CDR3 length: 16 residues. In germline, CDR1 is MGHDK, CDR2 SYGVNS. With 2 bases clipped from V and 4 bases from J, the junction kept 8 bases outside the gene matches. The CDR3 DNA follows: TGTGCCAGCAGTGAAGGTGTCGGGGACAGGGCCTATGGCTACACCTTC. This encodes CASSEGVGDRAYGYTF.

The chain couples TRBV6-5 to TRBJ1-1, with D possibly TRBD1 on 5 matching bases. V was trimmed by 2 bases and J by 7 bases, leaving 11 bases between them. The CDR3 length is 13 residues. CDR1 is MNHEY and CDR2 is SVGAGI in the germline V gene. CDR3 amino acids: CASSYGTNDEAFF. The CDR3 DNA sequence: TGTGCCAGCAGTTACGGGACCAACGATGAAGCTTTCTTT.

The rearrangement joins TRBV12-3 or TRBV12-4 to TRBJ2-3; D tentatively reads TRBD1 or TRBD2 (5 bases each). Trimming stripped 5 bases from V and 4 bases from J, with 16 bases between. This CDR3 is built from 15 residues. CDR3 sequence (DNA): TGTGCCAGCAGTCCGGGACCTTGGATCGCAGATACGCAGTATTTT. Translation gives CASSPGPWIADTQYF.

This chain joins TRBV7-9 and TRBJ2-3; 16 positions match TRBD2. In germline, CDR1 is SEHNR, CDR2 FQNEAQ (reference sequence). This CDR3 spans 18 amino acids. V shed 2 bases, J shed 3 bases, and the junction held 5 bases outside the gene matches. The chain's CDR3 is CASSLTGTSGGATDTQYF. The CDR3 nucleotides read TGTGCCAGCAGCTTAACCGGGACTAGCGGGGGGGCGACAGATACGCAGTATTTT.

The V call is TRBV6-5, the J call TRBJ2-2; D unclear. Per germline, CDR1 MNHEY and CDR2 SVGAGI. Between the trimmed V and J ends, which lost 5 bases and 9 bases, there was a span of 13 bases. The CDR3 sequence is 13 residues long. In DNA, the CDR3 is TGTGCCAGCAGTCCGGGCCGTTCAAGGGAGCTGTTTTTT. Protein product: CASSPGRSRELFF.

This clonotype was detected only a few times. V usage is TRBV10-3 and J usage is TRBJ2-3; a possible D gene is TRBD2 (5 bases). Germline CDR1 is ENHRY and CDR2 is SYGVKD. The CDR3 is 13 amino acids. The CDR3 sequence: CTTTKSGMDTQYF. The CDR3 coding sequence is TGTACAACGACTAAATCGGGGATGGATACGCAGTATTTT.

This chain uses TRBV18 with TRBJ2-5, with 8 bases identical to TRBD2. V lost 6 bases, J lost 11 bases, and 11 bases stayed unmatched. CDR3 size: 13 residues. Germline CDR1 is KGHSH and CDR2 is LQKENI. In DNA form, the CDR3 reads TGTGCCAGCTCGCCGGGACTAGACAATGAGCAGTACTTC. Translation gives CASSPGLDNEQYF.